One and the same sample provided the 10 T cell receptor beta chains below, sequenced in a study of shared T cell receptors in the human thymus. Repertoires were generated with immunoSEQ multiplex PCR, while TCRdb's copy carries only in-frame clones and drops some. This table has approximately 660,000 clones, roughly 88% appearing once. These same data were also listed under a study on human thymus T cells.

The sample was thymocytes. The receptors shown here come from a boy under three years old with a congenital heart defect.

V usage is TRBV27 and J usage is TRBJ2-1; D is unresolved. Germline V gene lookup returns CDR1 MNHEY and CDR2 SMNVEV (reference sequence). V dropped 4 bases and J dropped 0 bases, with 19 bases sitting between them. The length of the CDR3 is 18 residues. CDR3: CASSSRGPTLSSYNEQFF. In DNA, the CDR3 is TGTGCCAGCAGTTCCAGAGGCCCGACCCTGAGCTCCTACAATGAGCAGTTCTTC.

The J gene is TRBJ2-5, the V gene TRBV4-1; D gene uncertain. Trimming took off 1 base at V and 2 bases at J, with 17 bases between the two ends. The CDR3 covers 17 residues. The germline gives CDR1 MGHRA, CDR2 YSYEKL. The CDR3 here is CASSQGPNGAEQETQYF. CDR3 in DNA: TGCGCCAGCAGCCAAGGCCCCAACGGTGCTGAACAAGAGACCCAGTACTTC.

The rearrangement joins TRBV5-6 to TRBJ2-1, with a possible D match to TRBD1 (5 bases). The CDR3 is made up of 15 amino acids. Trimming stripped 0 bases from V and 10 bases from J, with 17 bases between. From germline, CDR1 is SGHDT and CDR2 YYEEEE. CDR3 amino acids: CASSLAGNIILEQFF. As DNA, the CDR3 is TGTGCCAGCAGCTTGGCAGGGAACATAATTTTAGAGCAGTTCTTC. The entire variable domain, with the rest obtained from reference TRBV5-6 and TRBJ2-1, is as follows: DAGVTQSPTHLIKTRGQQVTLRCSPKSGHDTVSWYQQALGQGPQFIFQYYEEEERQRGNFPDRFSGHQFPNYSSELNVNALLLGDSALYLCASSLAGNIILEQFFGPGTRLTVL.

The J gene is TRBJ2-3, the V gene TRBV4-2; the match to TRBD2 covers 8 bases. This CDR3 spans 16 amino acids. V was pared by 0 bases and J by 2 bases, with 4 bases of the junction left unmatched. Germline assignment: CDR1 LGHNA and CDR2 YNFKEQ. This chain's CDR3 is CASSQDRREDTDTQYF. CDR3 nucleotides: TGTGCCAGCAGCCAAGACCGGCGGGAGGACACAGATACGCAGTATTTT.

The CDR3 here is CASSYSPGQGGNEQFF. The CDR3 DNA follows: TGTGCCAGCAGTTACTCGCCGGGACAGGGTGGGAATGAGCAGTTCTTC. The chain carries TRBV6-5 and TRBJ2-1; TRBD1 agrees at 9 bases. Looked up from germline, CDR1 is MNHEY and CDR2 is SVGAGI. This CDR3 contains 16 residues. V lost 0 bases to trimming and J lost 7 bases; unmatched junction nucleotides: 7.

This chain uses TRBV25-1 with TRBJ2-7, with D possibly matching TRBD2 (6 bases). The CDR3 loop spans 16 amino acids. CDR1 is MGHDK and CDR2 is SYGVNS in the germline V gene. Trimming removed 6 bases at V and 2 bases at J, with 20 bases between. DNA of the CDR3: TGTGCCAGCAGCCCTACGAGCGGGCTTACTCCCTACGAGCAGTACTTC. Residues: CASSPTSGLTPYEQYF.

The genes are TRBV27 and TRBJ2-7, with D possibly matching TRBD2 (6 bases). This CDR3 comprises 19 residues. V lost 3 bases to trimming and J lost 2 bases, with 26 bases between them. Germline CDR1 MNHEY, CDR2 SMNVEV (reference sequence). The chain's CDR3 is CASSFHRGSKSFFAYEQYF. In DNA form, the CDR3 reads TGTGCCAGCAGTTTTCATCGGGGGTCTAAATCCTTTTTCGCCTACGAGCAGTACTTC.

J is TRBJ1-2 and V is TRBV27; D unresolved. Trimming cost V 2 bases and J 4 bases, with 17 bases left between them. The CDR3 has 16 amino acids. Germline loops: CDR1 MNHEY, CDR2 SMNVEV (reference sequence). The CDR3 DNA sequence: TGTGCCAGCAGTTTAACGTTCACGGAGCCCTCCTATGGCTACACCTTC. Translation gives CASSLTFTEPSYGYTF.

J is TRBJ2-2 and V is TRBV4-2, with TRBD1 matching 7 bases. Trimming removed 1 base from V and 5 bases from J; junction bases left unmatched: 16. Per the germline V gene, CDR1 is LGHNA and CDR2 is YNFKEQ. The CDR3 is made up of 19 amino acids. CDR3: CASSQARSERAGGTGELFF. In DNA form, the CDR3 reads TGTGCCAGCAGCCAAGCAAGGTCCGAGAGGGCAGGGGGTACCGGGGAGCTGTTTTTT.

V gene TRBV28 combines with J gene TRBJ1-4; D remains ambiguous. The CDR3 has 14 residues. Trimming took off 3 bases at V and 8 bases at J, with 13 bases between the two ends. The V gene's germline CDR1 is MDHEN and CDR2 SYDVKM. CDR3 sequence reads: CASSLGHTIEKLFF. CDR3 DNA: TGTGCCAGCAGTTTGGGCCACACGATCGAAAAACTGTTTTTT. The variable domain in full, with the rest retrieved from reference TRBV28 and TRBJ1-4, is DVKVTQSSRYLVKRTGEKVFLECVQDMDHENMFWYRQDPGLGLRLIYFSYDVKMKEKGDIPEGYSVSREKKERFSLILESASTNQTSMYLCASSLGHTIEKLFFGSGTQLSVL.